Shown below are 25 T cell receptor beta chains from a single sample sequenced in a study of T cells in localized non-small cell lung cancer. Generated by immunoSEQ multiplex PCR, the TCRdb table keeps only in-frame clones and is missing some. The sample includes 64,000 or so clones, 85% to 90% of them seen just once. The sample in question was peripheral blood, obtained before any cancer treatment. The origin of the receptors is a woman aged 35 to 75 with stage I lung adenocarcinoma.

The chain links TRBV5-1 to TRBJ2-3, with TRBD1 matching 9 bases. Trimming at V came to 7 bases and at J to 6 bases, leaving 12 bases not matched to a gene. The germline CDR1 and CDR2 sequences are SGHRS and YFSETQ. The CDR3 loop spans 15 amino acids. CDR3 bases: TGCGCCAGCCATCCGGGACAGGGAGAAATGGATACGCAGTATTTT. Amino acid sequence: CASHPGQGEMDTQYF.

V gene TRBV12-5 combines with J gene TRBJ1-3; D possibly corresponds to TRBD1 (5 bases). CDR3 length equals 14 residues. Germline V CDR1 and CDR2: LGHNT, FRNRAP. The V end was cut by 2 bases, the J end by 5 bases, with 10 bases between. The CDR3 coding sequence is TGTGCTAGTGGTTTGTTGGACAACCGAAACACCATATATTTT. It encodes CASGLLDNRNTIYF.

The rearrangement links TRBV5-1 to TRBJ1-1; D might be TRBD1 (6 bases). CDR1 and CDR2 (germline): SGHRS, YFSETQ. The CDR3 totals 15 residues. The V gene lost 3 bases and the J gene lost 4 bases, with 16 bases spanning the gap. DNA of the CDR3: TGCGCCAGCAGCTCCAAGATACAGGGTGCCACTGAAGCTTTCTTT. Encoded protein: CASSSKIQGATEAFF.

The chain combines TRBV29-1 with TRBJ2-1, with TRBD2 matching 7 bases. The CDR3 loop spans 12 amino acids. Trimming removed 7 bases from V and 4 bases from J; junction bases left unmatched: 4. Germline lookup yields CDR1 SQVTM and CDR2 ANQGSEA. This CDR3 reads CSADGGYNEQFF. The CDR3 nucleotides are TGCAGCGCCGACGGGGGGTACAATGAGCAGTTCTTC.

J is TRBJ2-3 and V is TRBV2, with 8 bases lining up with TRBD1. The J segment lost 2 bases and the V segment lost 6 bases, leaving 7 bases of the junction unmatched. The CDR3 is made up of 15 amino acids. In germline, CDR1 is SNHLY, CDR2 FYNNEI. CDR3 sequence reads: CASSNQGALTDTQYF. CDR3 DNA sequence: TGTGCCAGCAGCAACCAGGGGGCTCTCACAGATACGCAGTATTTT.

The rearrangement joins TRBV27 to TRBJ1-1; 8 bases are a match to TRBD1. This CDR3 contains 14 residues. V dropped 1 base and J dropped 5; count of bases not matched to a gene: 3. Per germline, CDR1 MNHEY and CDR2 SMNVEV (reference sequence). This chain's CDR3 is CASSLLQGGTEAFF. In DNA form, the CDR3 reads TGTGCCAGCAGTTTATTACAGGGGGGGACTGAAGCTTTCTTT.

This CDR3 reads CASSQESGSVREQYF. Here the CDR3 DNA reads TGCGCCAGCAGCCAAGAGAGCGGGAGTGTGCGGGAGCAGTACTTC. The rearrangement uses TRBV4-3 and TRBJ2-7; 8 bases are a match to TRBD2. Germline V CDR1 and CDR2: LGHNA, YSLEER. The CDR3 runs 15 residues. V dropped 0 bases and J dropped 7; count of bases not matched to a gene: 8.

This clone has just one count. The chain employs TRBV9 and TRBJ1-2; D uncertain. V gave up 0 bases and J gave up 1 base, with 10 bases separating them. Germline assignment: CDR1 SGDLS and CDR2 YYNGEE. CDR3 length: 15 amino acids. The CDR3, as DNA: TGTGCCAGCAGCGTAGTGACGGCGGGTAACTATGGCTACACCTTC. Protein sequence: CASSVVTAGNYGYTF.

The genes are TRBV6-6 and TRBJ2-1; TRBD2 might be the D (8 bases). CDR1 and CDR2 from the germline V gene are MNHNY and SVGAGI (reference sequence). This CDR3 contains 15 residues. V lost 3 bases, J lost 10 bases, and 19 bases lay in between. This CDR3 reads CASSYGGGGGGEQFF. CDR3 coding DNA: TGTGCCAGCAGTTATGGTGGAGGGGGCGGGGGGGAGCAGTTCTTC.

The rearrangement joins TRBV30 to TRBJ1-1; no reliable D call. Germline CDR1 GTSNPN, CDR2 SVGIG (reference sequence). V gave up 4 bases and J gave up 3 bases, with 15 bases separating them. This CDR3 has 14 amino acids. CDR3 sequence reads: CAWKVSPADTEAFF. The CDR3 DNA reads TGTGCCTGGAAGGTTTCTCCCGCGGACACTGAAGCTTTCTTT.

The rearrangement uses TRBV5-6 and TRBJ1-1; D remains ambiguous. V lost 0 bases and J lost 0, with 9 bases in between. This CDR3 comprises 15 residues. From germline, CDR1 is SGHDT and CDR2 YYEEEE. This CDR3 is CASSLEAGMNTEAFF. CDR3 nucleotides: TGTGCCAGCAGCTTGGAGGCCGGAATGAACACTGAAGCTTTCTTT. Variable domain in full (rest from reference TRBV5-6 and TRBJ1-1): DAGVTQSPTHLIKTRGQQVTLRCSPKSGHDTVSWYQQALGQGPQFIFQYYEEEERQRGNFPDRFSGHQFPNYSSELNVNALLLGDSALYLCASSLEAGMNTEAFFGQGTRLTVV.

J is TRBJ2-1 and V is TRBV28; TRBD2 agrees at 8 bases. The length of the CDR3 is 21 residues. The germline gives CDR1 MDHEN, CDR2 SYDVKM. The trim removed 1 base at V and 0 bases at J, leaving 17 bases unmatched. CDR3 in DNA: TGTGCCAGCAGTTTATCATCCCGACTCCTAGCGGGCGACGCCTCCTACAATGAGCAGTTCTTC. This translates into CASSLSSRLLAGDASYNEQFF. The full variable domain, rest sourced from reference TRBV28 and TRBJ2-1, is DVKVTQSSRYLVKRTGEKVFLECVQDMDHENMFWYRQDPGLGLRLIYFSYDVKMKEKGDIPEGYSVSREKKERFSLILESASTNQTSMYLCASSLSSRLLAGDASYNEQFFGPGTRLTVL.

The chain couples TRBV5-8 to TRBJ2-6, with 8 bases lining up with TRBD2. This CDR3 has 18 residues. Germline lookup yields CDR1 SGHTS and CDR2 YDEGEE. The ends lost 6 bases at V and 0 bases at J; junction bases unmatched: 11. The CDR3 DNA follows: TGTGCCAGCACCGCTACCGGGGGGGCAGGCTCTGGGGCCAACGTCCTGACTTTC. Amino acid sequence: CASTATGGAGSGANVLTF.

The V gene is TRBV5-1, the J gene TRBJ1-2; the match to TRBD1 covers 7 bases. The CDR3 consists of 13 residues. Germline CDR1 reads SGHRS; CDR2 reads YFSETQ. Trimming removed 4 bases from V and 8 bases from J; junction bases left unmatched: 8. The CDR3 DNA reads as TGCGCCAGCAGCACTACAGGGGAGGGAGGCTACACCTTC. It translates to CASSTTGEGGYTF.

This clone was seen a single time. The V call is TRBV7-6, the J call TRBJ1-3; unclear D gene. Germline CDR1 SGHVS, CDR2 FNYEAQ. The CDR3 runs to 15 residues. Trimming removed 3 bases at V and 0 bases at J, with 9 bases between. The CDR3 DNA is TGTGCCAGCAGCTTGGGCCTGAGCTCTGGAAACACCATATATTTT. Translated, it gives CASSLGLSSGNTIYF. The full variable domain, with the rest looked up from reference TRBV7-6 and TRBJ1-3, is GAGVSQSPRYKVTKRGQDVALRCDPISGHVSLYWYRQALGQGPEFLTYFNYEAQQDKSGLPNDRFSAERPEGSISTLTIQRTEQRDSAMYRCASSLGLSSGNTIYFGEGSWLTVV.

V is TRBV10-3 and J is TRBJ2-7, with a tentative D call TRBD1 (6 bases). Germline values: CDR1 ENHRY, CDR2 SYGVKD. CDR3 size: 13 residues. Trimming left V 8 bases short and J 0 bases short, with 11 bases between. This chain's CDR3 is CAIGRQVSYEQYF. DNA for the CDR3: TGTGCCATCGGGAGACAGGTCTCCTACGAGCAGTACTTC.

This sequence joins TRBV27 and TRBJ1-6; D ambiguous. The germline gives CDR1 MNHEY, CDR2 SMNVEV (reference sequence). Trimming stripped 5 bases from V and 10 bases from J, with 15 bases between. CDR3 length equals 14 residues. CDR3 in amino acids: CASSVFEGVSPLHF. CDR3 nucleotides: TGTGCCAGCAGTGTATTCGAGGGAGTCTCACCCCTCCACTTT.

CDR3 sequence: CASRGTKETQYF. CDR3 coding DNA: TGTGCCAGCAGGGGGACGAAAGAGACCCAGTACTTC. This chain uses TRBV2 with TRBJ2-5; D possibly matches TRBD1 or TRBD2 (5 bases each). The CDR3 sequence is 12 residues long. Germline CDR1 reads SNHLY; CDR2 reads FYNNEI. V was pared by 6 bases and J by 3 bases, with 8 bases between.

The chain recombines TRBV7-6 with TRBJ2-3; D unclear. The CDR3 loop spans 15 amino acids. The germline gives CDR1 SGHVS, CDR2 FNYEAQ. The ends were cut back, 3 bases at V and 0 bases at J, with 10 bases in the middle. The CDR3 loop reads CASSLSTSSTDTQYF. CDR3 DNA sequence: TGTGCCAGCAGCTTGTCGACCTCTAGCACAGATACGCAGTATTTT.

The genes are TRBV9 and TRBJ1-2; D is possibly TRBD1 (6 bases). Trimming took off 4 bases at V and 10 bases at J, with 20 bases between the two ends. CDR1 and CDR2 (germline): SGDLS, YYNGEE. The CDR3 has 14 amino acids. CDR3 in amino acids: CASSQGTARSDYTF. CDR3 nucleotide sequence: TGTGCCAGCAGCCAGGGGACGGCCCGGTCGGACTACACCTTC.

This sequence joins TRBV2 and TRBJ1-5; D not resolved. Germline V lookup: CDR1 SNHLY, CDR2 FYNNEI. This CDR3 has 14 amino acids. Trimming left V 5 bases short and J 3 bases short, with 11 bases between. CDR3 amino acids: CASSNEQFNQPQHF. CDR3 nucleotide sequence: TGTGCCAGCAGTAATGAACAGTTCAATCAGCCCCAGCATTTT. Combining the CDR3 with reference TRBV2 and TRBJ1-5 gives the whole variable domain EPEVTQTPSHQVTQMGQEVILRCVPISNHLYFYWYRQILGQKVEFLVSFYNNEISEKSEIFDDQFSVERPDGSNFTLKIRSTKLEDSAMYFCASSNEQFNQPQHFGDGTRLSIL.

This chain uses TRBV7-6 with TRBJ2-3, with no clear D. Trimming took off 3 bases at V and 3 bases at J, with 4 bases between the two ends. The CDR3 runs to 12 residues. The germline V gene encodes CDR1 SGHVS and CDR2 FNYEAQ. CDR3 DNA: TGTGCCAGCAGCTTTTGGACAGATACGCAGTATTTT. The encoded protein is CASSFWTDTQYF.

The V call is TRBV29-1, the J call TRBJ2-7; D unclear. This CDR3 is built from 14 residues. In germline, CDR1 is SQVTM, CDR2 ANQGSEA. The germline V and J ends were trimmed by 0 bases and 0 bases, with 9 bases remaining between them. The DNA of the CDR3 is TGCAGCGTTGAAGACCACCAGAGCTCCTACGAGCAGTACTTC. Its protein is CSVEDHQSSYEQYF.

V is TRBV7-3 and J is TRBJ2-7; TRBD2 is a possible D gene (6 bases). V lost 4 bases, J lost 2 bases, and 24 bases lay in between. Germline CDR1 is SGHTA and CDR2 is FQGTGA. This CDR3 spans 18 amino acids. As DNA, the CDR3 is TGTGCCAGCAGCTCCCCACTTTGGGTAGCGGAGCCTACCTACGAGCAGTACTTC. Translated, it gives CASSSPLWVAEPTYEQYF.

The chain has TRBV11-2 and TRBJ2-4, with TRBD1 matching 8 bases. J lost 4 bases, V lost 5 bases, and 1 base had no gene match. CDR3 size: 13 residues. Germline V gene lookup returns CDR1 SGHAT and CDR2 FQNNGV. The CDR3 DNA sequence: TGTGCCAGCAGCCGGACAGGGAAAAACATTCAGTACTTC. Its translation: CASSRTGKNIQYF.